The T cell receptor (beta chain) under discussion was sequenced for a study of HIV-infected patients and healthy controls (TCRdb year 2014). Background for the entire study: CD4 counts were modestly but significantly increased in about 90% of the 16 patients after three months of therapy, but they remained below normal ranges. No consistent shift in CD8 counts was seen during early therapy, whereas a slight rise was seen in the CD4:CD8 ratio. After a further year of therapy, viral load was undetectable in all patients, having already become undetectable in about 75% of the 16 patients by the second bleed. The study asked whether deep sequencing of the TCR repertoire from small blood samples of HIV patients could detect immune perturbation and reconstitution. Patients lacked overall T-cell lymphocytopenia, and total CDR3 counts per chain did not differ significantly from controls.

This clonotype showed up many times. It lacks a known antigen. Qualities for individual bases were not recorded, and no much larger clone is one base off. Follow-up blood from HIV-infected patients was collected roughly three months, about 14 weeks, after antiretroviral therapy began. Since whole blood was used without any cell fractionation, the repertoire reflected all peripheral T cells in unsorted form. For RNA extraction, 2.5 ml of peripheral blood was drawn into Tempus tubes. Enrollment excluded patients who had febrile or AIDS-related illness, tumors, hepatitis B or C coinfection, immunomodulatory therapy, recent vaccination or treatment interruptions. Residual genomic DNA was removed with the TURBO-DNase kit and globin mRNA was depleted with GLOBINclear. Reverse transcription of around 490 ng RNA was performed with SuperScript III using primers directed against the alpha and beta constant regions. Separate libraries for the alpha and beta chains were generated through chain-specific third strand synthesis that incorporated multiplexing indices. The protocol used a single primer pair to amplify all rearrangements within a chain, which avoided primer bias, and attached molecular barcodes to each cDNA molecule. T4 RNA Ligase 1 joined purified cDNA to a 5' RACE adapter that carried a random hexamer and the SP2 sequencing primer site. Second strand synthesis was performed with Phusion polymerase and primed from the SP2 site, and slow temperature ramps were applied to favor optimal annealing. Two random hexamer sequences, both added before amplification and joined together, made up the 12-nucleotide barcode of each molecule. An amplification PCR of 20 to 25 cycles with P5s and P7 primers came after a short first PCR that had added P5 and P7 adapter elements plus a second index. The libraries went through roughly 28 PCR cycles in total, were quantified on a Qubit, were sized on a Bioanalyzer, and were diluted to 3 to 4 nM. Normalized libraries were sequenced on an Illumina MiSeq with 2 x 250 paired-end kits. Reverse transcription reactions underwent purification over MinElute columns, with elution into 10 ul Tris-Cl. Adapter ligations ran for about 25 hours at 16 degrees C and were afterwards cleaned with AMPure XP beads at a 1:1 ratio. As for how the authors treated the data: A modified Decombinator that output V, J, insert and barcode information was used to process the demultiplexed FASTQ files. Sequences sharing a barcode but differing from the dominant sequence were discarded as errors, and barcodes clustered at Levenshtein distance 3 were counted to estimate original cDNA molecules. The R packages ineq, vegan, igraph and RCytoscape were used for downstream analyses, with IMGT nomenclature and CDR3 definitions applied. V gene usage was calculated across distinct sequences, with every TCR tallied a single time to avoid skew from clonal expansion. Similarity networks connected unique CDR3 amino acid sequences within a donor whenever two sequences differed by a single Levenshtein edit. Published HIV-specific CDR3s (about 100 alpha, 700 or so beta) and CMV-specific CDR3s (approximately 13 alpha, 200 to 300 beta) were assembled and queried against the repertoires. Random subsampling to size-matched repertoires showed patients' decreased diversity was not caused by their lower sequence numbers. TCRdb itself trimmed the public reads at Q25 with fastp, ran MiXCR and retained productive beta chains. Merged by CDR3 protein, the rows form single entries marked with the most common genes and DNA. TCRdb's processing, not the authors', yielded these V and J calls. This sample has about 14,000 distinct CDR3 sequences in its table, and more than 10% of those were observed once. The ten largest clones capture roughly 39% of the sample.

The CDR3, from cysteine to phenylalanine, totals 13 residues. The kept DNA is CDR3 alone, 39 bases in frame from the first base. CDR1 is given as MNHEY and CDR2 as SMNVEV, both from the germline V gene (reference sequence). V lost 6 bases and J lost 6 bases, and the count of bases not matched to a germline gene is 1. Findings and caveats that apply to the study as a whole: Sequencing depth was restricted by the use of whole blood, which also prevented the dynamics of distinct T-cell subpopulations from being separated. The study did not determine donor HLA types. Significantly higher mean Gini indices were seen in HIV-infected repertoires than in controls, possibly reflecting oligoclonality. More CDR3s were shared between individuals among healthy controls than among HIV+ patients, as measured by Jaccard index and by the count of highly shared sequences. Comparisons were complicated by unequal numbers of distinct sequences between patients and controls, and rare events from HIV-infected data were overweighted by size-matching. Alpha-chain CDR3s from MAIT cells appeared at high frequency in healthy controls but were severely depleted in HIV+ repertoires. Alpha-beta chain pairing was not determined in the samples. Compared with untreated HIV+ repertoires, healthy control repertoires had roughly threefold more distinct CDR3s and a higher Shannon diversity. Compared with controls, HIV-infected patients showed significantly different mean usage of eight alpha and eight beta V genes. The observed differences in diversity were not explained by the slight differences in age and sex profiles between the study cohorts. The therapy captured by the treated samples lasted only around three months, arguably too short a period to observe immune reconstitution given low adult thymic output. Most CMV-associated CDR3s became more frequent during therapy, although their change was not significant, whereas HIV-associated CDR3s showed a significant decrease in frequency. The apparent post-therapy recovery of the Gini index in HIV-infected patients was not reproduced in size-matched repertoire data. A major limit on how widely the findings apply, in the view of the authors, was that only sixteen HIV-infected individuals were processed.

This TCR derives from an adult with HIV infection. The donor label of this sample is uncertain. Sequenced material: blood, taken during antiretroviral therapy. This chain joins TRBV27 to TRBJ2-7; the central 14 bases match TRBD2. The CDR3 sequence is CASRGTSGSEQYF. The DNA is as follows: TGTGCCAGCAGGGGGACTAGCGGGAGCGAGCAGTACTTC.